This T cell receptor (beta chain) was sequenced for a study of cytomegalovirus exposure and HLA in healthy donors (dated by TCRdb to 2015 to 2018). About the full investigation: In an earlier analysis of 587 of the donors, 276 Gb of sequence data and 95 million to 130 million unique TCR beta sequences from 150 million to 200 million T cells were reported. An earlier analysis of nearly 600 of the donors applied high-throughput TCR beta sequencing to assess whether each TCR beta V gene segment acted as functional or pseudogenic. Several DR-DQ haplotypes were treated as single units for association and clustering because of strong linkage in the cohort. Using immunosequencing, the study profiled T cell repertoires from approximately 700 subjects and related those repertoires to cytomegalovirus serostatus. The number of donors typed differed by locus, with roughly 620-630 for A, B, C, DRB1 and DQB1, around 500 for DQA1, about 610 for DPA1, and 400 to 490 for DPB1. A later analysis re-examined previously published TCR beta repertoires from roughly 650 donors and added high-resolution HLA genotyping to investigate patterns of TCR occurrence. Among some 410 genotyped donors of the cohort, an average of approximately 200,000 unique TCR beta nucleotide sequences was sequenced per donor, of which about 18% were non-productive. High-throughput TCR immunosequencing, statistical association of individual TCRs with disease status, and machine learning were combined to predict cytomegalovirus infection status. Among the roughly 400 genotyped donors, about 85% belonged to the genetic ancestry cluster associated with self-reported Caucasian donors. Besides the first cohort of around 670 subjects, a separate validation cohort made up of 95 to 150 different subjects was used. About 310 gigabases of sequencing data and approximately 84 million unique TCR sequences were included in an early release covering 500 to 750 HLA-typed donors. Donor age, sex, ethnicity and CMV serostatus were compiled alongside the repertoire data. Both class I and class II loci were covered by HLA typing, at four-digit resolution. Every repertoire in the discovery cohort had been generated on one and the same sequencing platform. In the later analysis, no new phenotypic data were used to find candidate immune exposures; instead, reliance was placed on TCR beta sequences and their occurrence across donors. A later genetic analysis took genome-wide SNP genotypes for about 55% of the 666 donors and used that subset as a discovery cohort. The aim of the study was to test whether cataloging public T cell receptors could identify signatures of past pathogen exposure.

In total, just over 650 healthy bone marrow donors made up the cohort. Cohort members were all nominally healthy when sampled, although unrecorded immune exposures were likely present. The donor tested CMV seronegative, placing the donor among the roughly 340 seronegative members of the cohort. A peripheral blood sample was provided by each donor, and peripheral blood mononuclear cells were used for TCR beta sequencing. Genomic DNA extraction from the blood cell samples was performed with the Qiagen DNeasy Blood Extraction Kit. Here V drops 5 bases and J drops 5 bases, and the junction holds 6 bases not matched to any gene. The germline V gene (reference sequence) supplies CDR1 MNHNY and CDR2 SVGAGI. Reading from cysteine to phenylalanine, the CDR3 counts 15 amino acids. The CDR3 DNA has 45 bases and is translated from base 1. Of note for this clone: There is no known antigen for this receptor. Within one base of it there is no much larger clone, and no base qualities were kept. Other DNA variants within this sample encode the same CDR3.

General findings and caveats noted by the study authors: Because counts were too low, roughly 16 rarely observed V segments, including chromosome 9 orphons, were left out of the earlier analysis of approximately 580 of the donors. Linkage disequilibrium might explain the correlated functional status among segregating V segments, but an unknown experimental factor could not be ruled out. The only immune exposure information available for the cohort was CMV serostatus. An earlier analysis of approximately 540 of the donors showed that most TCR beta V segments appeared in productive rearrangements either about 87% or about 30% of the time, which broadly matched IMGT annotations. The sequencing pipeline was judged likely to have produced a cluster of highly shared sequence variants as a technical artifact. In this cohort, only TCR beta chains were sequenced, and detectable features were limited by the absence of alpha or paired-chain data. While some public TCRs were present in many individuals, most TCR sequences turned up only very rarely across donors. Specific HLA alleles were associated with 15,000 to 20,000 TCR beta sequences at a false discovery rate of 0.05 in a later analysis. The classifier was reported to diagnose cytomegalovirus status with high specificity and sensitivity in both the original and validation cohorts. Assigning TCR associations to individual alleles was difficult when HLA alleles, especially DR and DQ, strongly co-occurred. In a later genetic analysis, fewer N-insertions in productive TCRs were reported among donors in an Asian-associated ancestry cluster than the roughly 700-donor mean. A later genetic analysis associated a missense DCLRE1C variant with V-gene and J-gene trimming of TCR beta chains, and an independent cohort replicated the association. Compared with equally common non-associated chains, HLA-associated TCR beta chains in a later analysis were more clonally expanded and had lower generation probabilities. A later analysis reported that several top co-occurrence clusters appeared linked to parvovirus B19, influenza, CMV and Epstein-Barr virus. Most CMV-associated TCR beta chains appeared to be HLA-restricted in a later analysis, and the HLA associations seemed to be driven largely by CMV exposure. The study listed approximately 150 TCR beta chains as associated with cytomegalovirus. Three of the identified cytomegalovirus-associated TCR beta chains were confirmed in vitro to be specific for cytomegalovirus antigens. A further reported finding was that TCR beta sequences accurately predicted the HLA-A and HLA-B alleles for most subjects in the first cohort. According to the authors, the approach could potentially be generalized to other disease states and immunological phenotypes. In a later analysis, the rate of TCR association differed among HLA loci, with DRB1 alleles having the most associated TCRs and HLA-C alleles having the fewest. Some IMGT-functional V segments, including TRBV6-2 and TRBV6-3, could not be distinguished by the 87-base-pair reads and were therefore excluded. Because HLA typing was missing for some donors at each locus, association tests included only the typed subset. Sequencing depth was assumed to be roughly uniform across donors in the presence/absence analyses, though that assumption may not hold.

Library generation was performed with the immunoSEQ multiplex PCR assay. For the multiplex PCR, a mixture combining 60 forward primers for TCR Vbeta segments and 13 reverse primers for TCR Jbeta segments was used. The CDR3 region of rearranged TCR beta genes was amplified from genomic DNA by a multiplex PCR assay. On the Illumina HiSeq System, the amplified TCR beta libraries were sequenced as 87-base-pair reads. Concerning the study's data processing: A later analysis tallied roughly 80 million unique TCR beta chains across the 550 to 850 repertoires, and around 12 million of those chains were shared by two or more donors. A nearest-neighbor algorithm error-corrected the raw reads and collapsed the reads into unique sequences, merging closely related sequences to remove PCR and sequencing errors. V, D and J gene segments were assigned by aligning CDR3 sequences to IMGT reference sequences. For a sequence to be retained, a match of at least six nucleotides to both a V gene segment and a J gene segment was required. Rearrangements were classified as productive when the CDR3 lacked stop codons and remained in frame with V and J, and all other rearrangements were classified as non-productive. CDR3 was defined by IMGT convention, running from the second conserved V-encoded cysteine to the conserved J-encoded phenylalanine. The earlier analysis of about 560 of the donors excluded any sequence lacking an unambiguous match to a single V gene segment. In an earlier analysis of 587 of the donors, V segments were called functional above 56.7% productive rearrangements and were called segregating when the between-donor standard deviation exceeded 5%. A statistical classification framework was built for diagnosing cytomegalovirus status from the catalog of TCR beta chain sequences. A later analysis assigned V and J genes by comparing TCR nucleotide sequences with IMGT/GENE-DB human TR gene sequences. In a later analysis, CDR3 sequences and most-parsimonious VDJ recombination scenarios were assigned using the TCRdist pipeline. In a later analysis, every TCR beta chain was defined by the combination of its CDR3 amino acid sequence and its V-gene family, and reads without a unique V-gene family were dropped. As a way to deal with suspected cross-contamination and a sequencing artifact, a later analysis dropped over 550 nucleotide sequences that were highly shared and had low generation probability. For each public chain, a later analysis derived a clonal expansion index from normalized ranks of inferred template counts within each repertoire. A later analysis computed generation probabilities with a VDJ recombination model fitted to out-of-frame rearrangements, and checked the results against IGoR. Hypergeometric tests were used in a later analysis to score TCR-TCR, TCR-HLA and TCR-CMV co-occurrence, with a repertoire-size bias correction applied to the TCR pairs. False discovery rates were estimated in a later analysis by permuting HLA or CMV assignments 20 times. In a later analysis, co-occurring TCRs were grouped with DBSCAN, and TCRdist sequence similarity was added when clustering was performed within HLA-allele-positive subsets. Repertoires with fewer than 30,000 or more than 120,000 public chains were left out of co-occurrence clustering, as were a few repertoires with anomalous nucleotide sharing. TCRdb holds this immuneACCESS table with in-frame rearrangements only. Some clones are missing; in checked studies, unresolved V genes explain under half, and the rest has no known cause. V and J calls and clone size follow that table, whereas D and trimming were derived from the DNA. The sample contains more than 85,000 clones, roughly 78% of them found a single time. Of the sample, under 1.5% falls within the top ten clones.

The TCR comes from a woman aged 25 to 45 in good health and CMV-seronegative. Sequencing was carried out using PBMCs. The chain is made from TRBV6-6 and TRBJ2-5; TRBD1 aligns with 12 central bases. The CDR3 has the sequence CASSRGTGGLETQYF. The bases read TGTGCCAGCAGTCGGGGGACAGGGGGCCTTGAGACCCAGTACTTC.